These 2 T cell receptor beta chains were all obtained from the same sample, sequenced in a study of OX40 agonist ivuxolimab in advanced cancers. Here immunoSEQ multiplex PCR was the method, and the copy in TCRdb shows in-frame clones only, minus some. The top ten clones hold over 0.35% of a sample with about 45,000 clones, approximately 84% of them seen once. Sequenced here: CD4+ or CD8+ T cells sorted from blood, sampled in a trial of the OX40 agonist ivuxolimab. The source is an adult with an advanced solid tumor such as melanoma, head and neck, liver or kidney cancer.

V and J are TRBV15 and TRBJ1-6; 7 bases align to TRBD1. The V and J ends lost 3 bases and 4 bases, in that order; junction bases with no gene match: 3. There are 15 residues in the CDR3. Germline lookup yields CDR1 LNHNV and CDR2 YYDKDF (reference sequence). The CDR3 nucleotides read TGTGCCACCAGCAGGCCGGGACAGTATAATTCACCCCTCCACTTT. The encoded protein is CATSRPGQYNSPLHF.

DNA of the CDR3: TGTGCCAGCAGCTTAGTGAAAACCGGGGAGCTGTTTTTT. Translation: CASSLVKTGELFF. This chain links TRBV7-9 with TRBJ2-2; no clear D. CDR1 SEHNR and CDR2 FQNEAQ come from the germline V gene (reference sequence). CDR3 length: 13 residues. The V gene lost 1 base and the J gene lost 5 bases, with 5 bases spanning the gap.